This TCR beta chain originates from a study of T-cell memory formation after mild COVID-19. Findings and caveats of the study: CD4+ clones that contracted lay mainly in CM and EM; CD8+ ones lay in EMRA.

After 5'RACE with constant-segment primers, TCR alpha and TCR beta cDNA libraries carrying sample barcodes and UMIs were obtained. TCRdb re-called the 5' RACE reads through MiXCR, storing one row per CDR3 protein. Here the sample spans around 430,000 distinct CDR3 sequences, 15% to 20% being singletons. There are a few counts of this clonotype. Its cognate antigen is unknown. V was shortened by 3 bases and J by 3 bases, with 8 bases between the two germline ends. There are 13 residues in the CDR3. Germline V CDR1 and CDR2: SEHNR, FQNEAQ (reference sequence). This clonotype was sampled from a man between 18 and 29 years old who had mild COVID-19 (a few samples of this study predate the infection). Cell type and time point are not known. The specimen was PBMCs or a T cell subset sorted from them (not recorded which). The chain links TRBV7-9 to TRBJ2-5, with TRBD2 as a possible D gene (5 bases). The CDR3 sequence is CASSFFGEETQYF. CDR3 DNA sequence: TGTGCCAGCAGCTTTTTCGGGGAAGAGACCCAGTACTTC.